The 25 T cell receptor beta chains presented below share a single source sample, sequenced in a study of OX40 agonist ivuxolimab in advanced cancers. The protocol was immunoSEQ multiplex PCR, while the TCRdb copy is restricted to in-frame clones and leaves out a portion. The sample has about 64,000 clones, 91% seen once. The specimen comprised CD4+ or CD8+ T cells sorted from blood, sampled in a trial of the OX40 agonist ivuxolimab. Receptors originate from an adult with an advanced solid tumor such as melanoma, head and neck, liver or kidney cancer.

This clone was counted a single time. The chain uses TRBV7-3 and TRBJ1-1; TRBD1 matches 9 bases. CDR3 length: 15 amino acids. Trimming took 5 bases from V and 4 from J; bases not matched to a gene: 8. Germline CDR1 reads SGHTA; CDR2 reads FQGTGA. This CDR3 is CASSPQGTGTTEAFF. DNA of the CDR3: TGTGCCAGCAGCCCCCAAGGGACAGGGACCACTGAAGCTTTCTTT. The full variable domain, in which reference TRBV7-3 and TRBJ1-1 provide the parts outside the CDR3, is GAGVSQTPSNKVTEKGKYVELRCDPISGHTALYWYRQSLGQGPEFLIYFQGTGAADDSGLPNDRFFAVRPEGSVSTLKIQRTERGDSAVYLCASSPQGTGTTEAFFGQGTRLTVV.

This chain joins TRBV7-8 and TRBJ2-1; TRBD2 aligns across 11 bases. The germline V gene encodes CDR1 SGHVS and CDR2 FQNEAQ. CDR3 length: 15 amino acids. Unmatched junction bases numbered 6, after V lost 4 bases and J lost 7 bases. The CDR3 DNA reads TGTGCCAGCAGCTCAACTAGCGGGAGTATAAATGAGCAGTTCTTC. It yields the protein CASSSTSGSINEQFF. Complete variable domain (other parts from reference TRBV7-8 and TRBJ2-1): GAGVSQSPRYKVAKRGQDVALRCDPISGHVSLFWYQQALGQGPEFLTYFQNEAQLDKSGLPSDRFFAERPEGSVSTLKIQRTQQEDSAVYLCASSSTSGSINEQFFGPGTRLTVL.

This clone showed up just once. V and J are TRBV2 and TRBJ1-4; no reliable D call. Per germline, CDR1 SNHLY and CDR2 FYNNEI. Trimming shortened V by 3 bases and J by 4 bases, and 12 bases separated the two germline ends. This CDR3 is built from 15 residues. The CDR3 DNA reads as TGTGCCAGCAGTGACGACGTAATCTTTAATGAAAAACTGTTTTTT. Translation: CASSDDVIFNEKLFF.

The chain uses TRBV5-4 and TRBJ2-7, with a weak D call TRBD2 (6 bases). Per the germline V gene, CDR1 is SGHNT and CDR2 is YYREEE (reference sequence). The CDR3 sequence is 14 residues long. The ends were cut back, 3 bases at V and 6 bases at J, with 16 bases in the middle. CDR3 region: CASSSGELASEQYF. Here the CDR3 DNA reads TGTGCCAGCAGCTCGGGAGAATTGGCCTCCGAGCAGTACTTC.

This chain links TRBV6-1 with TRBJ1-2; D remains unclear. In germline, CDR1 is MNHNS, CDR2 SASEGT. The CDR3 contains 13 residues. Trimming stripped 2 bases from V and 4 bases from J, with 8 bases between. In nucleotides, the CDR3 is TGTGCCAGCAGTGAATCAGATGGCTATGGCTACACCTTC. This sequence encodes CASSESDGYGYTF.

In DNA, the CDR3 is TGCGCCAGCAGCTTGGGCGGGACAGCTTACAATGAGCAGTTCTTC. Its protein is CASSLGGTAYNEQFF. The chain links TRBV5-1 to TRBJ2-1; perhaps TRBD1 as D (7 bases). The germline V gene encodes CDR1 SGHRS and CDR2 YFSETQ. Trimming stripped 0 bases from V and 4 bases from J, with 11 bases between. The CDR3 covers 15 residues.

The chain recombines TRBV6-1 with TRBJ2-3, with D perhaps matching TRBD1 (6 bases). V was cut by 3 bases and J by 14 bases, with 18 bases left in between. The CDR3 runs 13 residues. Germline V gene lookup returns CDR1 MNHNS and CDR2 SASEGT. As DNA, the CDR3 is TGTGCCAGCAGTGACACCCGGGACACCGGGCCGTATTTT. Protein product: CASSDTRDTGPYF.

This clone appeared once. As DNA, the CDR3 is TGTGCCAGTAGTATACTCGGAACCTCCTACGAGCAGTACTTC. Its translation is CASSILGTSYEQYF. The chain employs TRBV19 and TRBJ2-7; D is unclear. V was cut by 2 bases and J by 0 bases, with 8 bases left in between. The CDR3 has 14 residues. Germline loops: CDR1 LNHDA, CDR2 SQIVND (reference sequence).

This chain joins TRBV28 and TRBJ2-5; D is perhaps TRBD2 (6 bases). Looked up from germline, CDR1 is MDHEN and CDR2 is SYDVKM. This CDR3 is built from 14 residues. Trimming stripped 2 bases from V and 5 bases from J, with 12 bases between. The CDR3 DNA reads TGTGCCAGCAGTTTAGCGGGATTAACGGAGACCCAGTACTTC. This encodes CASSLAGLTETQYF. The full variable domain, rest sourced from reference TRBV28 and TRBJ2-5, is DVKVTQSSRYLVKRTGEKVFLECVQDMDHENMFWYRQDPGLGLRLIYFSYDVKMKEKGDIPEGYSVSREKKERFSLILESASTNQTSMYLCASSLAGLTETQYFGPGTRLLVL.

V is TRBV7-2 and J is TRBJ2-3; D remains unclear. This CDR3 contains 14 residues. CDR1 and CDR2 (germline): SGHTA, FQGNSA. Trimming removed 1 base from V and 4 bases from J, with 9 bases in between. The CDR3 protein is CASSLGTRADTQYF. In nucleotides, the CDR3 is TGTGCCAGCAGCTTAGGAACACGGGCAGATACGCAGTATTTT. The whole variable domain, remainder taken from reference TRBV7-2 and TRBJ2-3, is GAGVSQSPSNKVTEKGKDVELRCDPISGHTALYWYRQSLGQGLEFLIYFQGNSAPDKSGLPSDRFSAERTGGSVSTLTIQRTQQEDSAVYLCASSLGTRADTQYFGPGTRLTVL.

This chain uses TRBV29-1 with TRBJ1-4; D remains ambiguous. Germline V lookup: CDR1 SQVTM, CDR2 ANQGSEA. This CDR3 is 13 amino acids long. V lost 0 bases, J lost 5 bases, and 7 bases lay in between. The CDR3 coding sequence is TGCAGCGTTGAAGATCGGCGGAATGAAAAACTGTTTTTT. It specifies CSVEDRRNEKLFF.

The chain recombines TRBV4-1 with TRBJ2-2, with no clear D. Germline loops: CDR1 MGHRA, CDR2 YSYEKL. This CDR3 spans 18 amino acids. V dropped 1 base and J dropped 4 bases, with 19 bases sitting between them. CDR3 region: CASSQGIVTGDLTGELFF. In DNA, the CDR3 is TGCGCCAGCAGCCAAGGAATAGTTACTGGCGACCTCACCGGGGAGCTGTTTTTT.

DNA for the CDR3: TGTGCCAGCTCACCACCGTTTACGTTGAACACTGAAGCTTTCTTT. Amino acid sequence: CASSPPFTLNTEAFF. The chain has TRBV18 and TRBJ1-1, with D unresolved. V lost 0 bases, J lost 0 bases, and 8 bases lay in between. Germline V gives CDR1 KGHSH, CDR2 LQKENI. The CDR3 length is 15 residues.

The CDR3: CASSVGPTGAAGELFF. The CDR3 DNA sequence: TGTGCCAGCAGCGTAGGTCCCACGGGAGCGGCCGGGGAGCTGTTTTTT. This chain joins TRBV9 and TRBJ2-2; perhaps TRBD2 as D (6 bases). CDR1 SGDLS and CDR2 YYNGEE come from the germline V gene. Trimming pared 0 bases from V and 6 bases from J, leaving 15 bases between. The CDR3 covers 16 residues. The variable domain in full, with the rest retrieved from reference TRBV9 and TRBJ2-2, is DSGVTQTPKHLITATGQRVTLRCSPRSGDLSVYWYQQSLDQGLQFLIQYYNGEERAKGNILERFSAQQFPDLHSELNLSSLELGDSALYFCASSVGPTGAAGELFFGEGSRLTVL.

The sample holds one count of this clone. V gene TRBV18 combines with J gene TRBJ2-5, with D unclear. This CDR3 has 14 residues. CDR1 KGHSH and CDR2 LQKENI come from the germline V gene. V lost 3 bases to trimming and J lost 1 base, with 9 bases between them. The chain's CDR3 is CASSPRAAQETQYF. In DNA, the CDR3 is TGTGCCAGCTCACCCCGGGCAGCCCAAGAGACCCAGTACTTC.

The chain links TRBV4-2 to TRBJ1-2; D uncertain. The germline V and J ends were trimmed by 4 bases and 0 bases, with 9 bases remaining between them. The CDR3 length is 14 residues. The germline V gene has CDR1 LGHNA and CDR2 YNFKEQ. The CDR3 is CASSPRVANYGYTF. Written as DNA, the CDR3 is TGTGCCAGCAGCCCGAGGGTAGCTAACTATGGCTACACCTTC.

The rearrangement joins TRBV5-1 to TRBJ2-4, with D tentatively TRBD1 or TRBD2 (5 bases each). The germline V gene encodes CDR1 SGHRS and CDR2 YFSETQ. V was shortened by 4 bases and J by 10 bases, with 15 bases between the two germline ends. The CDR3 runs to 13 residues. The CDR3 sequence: CASSKDQGGIQYF. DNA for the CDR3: TGCGCCAGCAGCAAGGACCAGGGCGGGATTCAGTACTTC. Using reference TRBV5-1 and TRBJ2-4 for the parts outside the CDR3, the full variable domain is KAGVTQTPRYLIKTRGQQVTLSCSPISGHRSVSWYQQTPGQGLQFLFEYFSETQRNKGNFPGRFSGRQFSNSRSEMNVSTLELGDSALYLCASSKDQGGIQYFGAGTRLSVL.

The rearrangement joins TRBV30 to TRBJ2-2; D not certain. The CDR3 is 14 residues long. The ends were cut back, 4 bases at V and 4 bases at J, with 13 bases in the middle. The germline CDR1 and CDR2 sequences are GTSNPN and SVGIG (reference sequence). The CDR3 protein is CAWKPSLLTGELFF. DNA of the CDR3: TGTGCCTGGAAACCCTCTCTACTCACCGGGGAGCTGTTTTTT. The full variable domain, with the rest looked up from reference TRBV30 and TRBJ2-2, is SQTIHQWPATLVQPVGSPLSLECTVEGTSNPNLYWYRQAAGRGLQLLFYSVGIGQISSEVPQNLSASRPQDRQFILSSKKLLLSDSGFYLCAWKPSLLTGELFFGEGSRLTVL.

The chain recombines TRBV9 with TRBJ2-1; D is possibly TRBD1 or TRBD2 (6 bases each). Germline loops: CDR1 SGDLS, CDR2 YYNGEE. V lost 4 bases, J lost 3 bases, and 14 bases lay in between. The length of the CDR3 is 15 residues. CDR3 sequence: CASSLRGGGYNEQFF. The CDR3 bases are TGTGCCAGCAGCTTAAGAGGAGGGGGCTACAATGAGCAGTTCTTC.

CDR3: CAIRGDRENTGELFF. DNA for the CDR3: TGTGCCATCAGGGGAGACCGGGAGAACACCGGGGAGCTGTTTTTT. J is TRBJ2-2 and V is TRBV10-3; a possible D gene is TRBD2 (5 bases). Germline V gene data show CDR1 as ENHRY and CDR2 as SYGVKD. This CDR3 is 15 amino acids long. Between the trimmed V and J ends, which lost 6 bases and 1 base, there was a span of 12 bases.

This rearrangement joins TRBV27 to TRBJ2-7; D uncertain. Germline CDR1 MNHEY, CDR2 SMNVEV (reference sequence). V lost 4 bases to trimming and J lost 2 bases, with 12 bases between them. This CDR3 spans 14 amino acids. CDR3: CASSSPKLPYEQYF. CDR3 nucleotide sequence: TGTGCCAGCAGTTCACCGAAACTCCCCTACGAGCAGTACTTC.

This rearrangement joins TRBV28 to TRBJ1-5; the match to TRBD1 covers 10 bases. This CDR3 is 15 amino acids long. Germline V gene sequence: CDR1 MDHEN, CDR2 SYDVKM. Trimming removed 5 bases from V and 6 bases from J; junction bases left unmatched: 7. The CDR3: CASSPPTGGSQPQHF. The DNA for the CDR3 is TGTGCCAGCAGTCCCCCGACAGGGGGCAGTCAGCCCCAGCATTTT.

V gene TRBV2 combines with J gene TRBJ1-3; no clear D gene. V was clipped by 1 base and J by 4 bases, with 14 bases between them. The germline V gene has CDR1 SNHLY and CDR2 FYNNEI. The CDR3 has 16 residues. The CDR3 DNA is TGTGCCAGCAGTGAAGTCCCGGGTTTGGGAGGAAACACCATATATTTT. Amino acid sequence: CASSEVPGLGGNTIYF.

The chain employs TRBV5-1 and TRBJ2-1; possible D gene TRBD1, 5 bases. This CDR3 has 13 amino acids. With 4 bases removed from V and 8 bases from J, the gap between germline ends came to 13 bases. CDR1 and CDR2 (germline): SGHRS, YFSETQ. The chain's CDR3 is CASSQGVSDEQFF. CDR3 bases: TGCGCCAGCAGCCAAGGGGTTTCCGATGAGCAGTTCTTC.

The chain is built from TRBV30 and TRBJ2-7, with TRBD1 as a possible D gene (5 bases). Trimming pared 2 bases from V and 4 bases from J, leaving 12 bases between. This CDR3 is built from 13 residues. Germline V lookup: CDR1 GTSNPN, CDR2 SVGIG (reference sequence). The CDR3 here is CAWSSGRRYEQYF. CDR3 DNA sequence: TGTGCCTGGAGTTCAGGGCGCCGTTACGAGCAGTACTTC.